The 15 T cell receptor beta chains below were found in one sample sequenced in a study of control samples from healthy donors and cancer patients. Profiling relied on immunoSEQ multiplex PCR, and the TCRdb table lists in-frame clones only, not all of them. The data hold about 170,000 clones, with around 95% observed a single time. Sequenced input: blood. All receptors come from a woman aged 60-75 years in good health.

This rearrangement joins TRBV19 to TRBJ1-1; TRBD1 might be the D (6 bases). The germline V and J ends were trimmed by 7 bases and 0 bases, with 12 bases remaining between them. CDR1 and CDR2 from the germline V gene are LNHDA and SQIVND (reference sequence). The CDR3 spans 14 residues. CDR3 loop: CASIAGDLNTEAFF. The CDR3 DNA follows: TGTGCCAGTATCGCAGGGGATCTGAACACTGAAGCTTTCTTT.

The chain carries TRBV9 and TRBJ1-2, with D perhaps TRBD1 (5 bases). Trimming took off 3 bases at V and 8 bases at J, with 17 bases between the two ends. The CDR3 is 14 residues long. CDR1 is SGDLS, CDR2 YYNGEE, per germline. The CDR3 region has the DNA TGTGCCAGCAGCGACACCAGGGCGGTGATGGGCTACACCTTC. Protein product: CASSDTRAVMGYTF.

Of note for this clone: The junction differs from germline at one of its ends, possibly a read error. The V gene is TRBV5-1, the J gene TRBJ1-2; TRBD1 agrees at 7 bases. This CDR3 comprises 15 residues. The germline V gene encodes CDR1 SGHRS and CDR2 YFSETQ. This CDR3 reads CASRLGGGQSNVYTF. The DNA for the CDR3 is TGCGCCAGCAGGTTGGGGGGGGGACAGAGTAATGTCTACACCTTC.

On this clone: The junction departs from germline at one end; a sequencing error may be responsible. V usage is TRBV30 and J usage is TRBJ2-7; 10 nucleotides align to TRBD1. The CDR3 contains 12 residues. Germline values: CDR1 GTSNPN, CDR2 SVGIG (reference sequence). CDR3 sequence: CAWSTERDRGGF. The CDR3 DNA is TGTGCCTGGTCGACCGAAAGGGACAGGGGTGGGTTC.

The chain uses TRBV4-3 and TRBJ1-1, with D unclear. V lost 0 bases and J lost 8, with 19 bases in between. The CDR3 spans 16 residues. Germline CDR1 and CDR2: LGHNA and YSLEER. This chain's CDR3 is CASSQDSGVVGREAFF. In DNA form, the CDR3 reads TGCGCCAGCAGCCAAGATTCGGGAGTAGTAGGAAGAGAAGCTTTCTTT.

This rearrangement joins TRBV9 to TRBJ1-5; D is unresolved. CDR3 size: 12 residues. Trimming stripped 7 bases from V and 5 bases from J, with 10 bases between. CDR1 is SGDLS and CDR2 is YYNGEE in the germline V gene. The CDR3 sequence is CASSRGDQPQHF. In DNA, the CDR3 is TGTGCCAGCTCGCGCGGGGATCAGCCCCAGCATTTT.

V gene TRBV6-6 combines with J gene TRBJ1-2, with D uncertain. The CDR3 extends over 16 amino acids. Germline values: CDR1 MNHNY, CDR2 SVGAGI (reference sequence). V was cut by 5 bases and J by 0 bases, with 16 bases left in between. The CDR3 sequence is CASSQRLTDANYGYTF. The CDR3 DNA follows: TGTGCCAGCAGTCAGCGCTTGACGGATGCTAACTATGGCTACACCTTC.

This chain uses TRBV3-1 (or the pseudogene TRBV3-2) with TRBJ2-3; TRBD2 matches 13 bases. Germline V gene sequence: CDR1 LGHDT, CDR2 YNNKEL (reference sequence). The CDR3 has 15 residues. Trimming cost V 5 bases and J 4 bases; bases outside gene matches: 3. The CDR3 reads CASSSGTSGADTQYF. The CDR3 DNA sequence: TGTGCCAGCAGCAGCGGGACTAGCGGGGCAGATACGCAGTATTTT.

This chain uses TRBV7-9 with TRBJ2-1; D is perhaps TRBD1 (6 bases). CDR3 size: 15 residues. V shed 8 bases and J shed 1 base, with 15 bases lying between them. Germline assignment: CDR1 SEHNR and CDR2 FQNEAQ (reference sequence). CDR3 coding DNA: TGTGCCAGCGTCGGGTGGCAGGGGTCCTACAATGAGCAGTTCTTC. This codes for CASVGWQGSYNEQFF. Filled out from reference TRBV7-9 and TRBJ2-1, the complete variable domain reads DTGVSQNPRHKITKRGQNVTFRCDPISEHNRLYWYRQTLGQGPEFLTYFQNEAQLEKSRLLSDRFSAERPKGSFSTLEIQRTEQGDSAMYLCASVGWQGSYNEQFFGPGTRLTVL.

The count of this clone is one. The CDR3 is CASSFLAGAVPYGYTF. The CDR3 nucleotides read TGTGCCAGCAGCTTCCTCGCCGGTGCAGTTCCCTATGGCTACACCTTC. The chain links TRBV7-2 to TRBJ1-2, with D unresolved. Trimming removed 3 bases from V and 4 bases from J, with 18 bases in between. The CDR3 extends over 16 amino acids. Germline CDR1 is SGHTA and CDR2 is FQGNSA.

Turning to this clone: This same CDR3 is encoded by further DNA sequences in the sample. The rearrangement links TRBV7-2 to TRBJ1-1; no reliable D call. Looked up from germline, CDR1 is SGHTA and CDR2 is FQGNSA. The CDR3 totals 13 residues. V was trimmed by 4 bases and J by 1 base, leaving 7 bases between them. CDR3 protein: CASSYGRNTEAFF. In DNA, the CDR3 is TGTGCCAGCAGCTACGGTAGGAACACTGAAGCTTTCTTT.

The J gene is TRBJ1-5, the V gene TRBV6-2 or TRBV6-3; D possibly corresponds to TRBD1 (6 bases). Germline loops: CDR1 MNHEY, CDR2 SVGEGT. The CDR3 runs to 15 residues. Trimming shortened V by 2 bases and J by 3 bases, and 11 bases separated the two germline ends. CDR3: CASSYKGDINQPQHF. The CDR3 DNA reads TGTGCCAGCAGTTACAAGGGGGACATCAATCAGCCCCAGCATTTT.

This chain connects TRBV18 to TRBJ2-1; no reliable D call. V shed 1 base and J shed 6 bases, with 13 bases lying between them. Germline V gives CDR1 KGHSH, CDR2 LQKENI. This CDR3 is 15 amino acids long. The CDR3: CASSPLSPPPNEQFF. The CDR3 DNA sequence: TGTGCCAGCTCACCACTTTCGCCGCCCCCCAATGAGCAGTTCTTC.

The chain recombines TRBV19 with TRBJ2-2, with D maybe TRBD2 (5 bases). CDR1 LNHDA and CDR2 SQIVND come from the germline V gene (reference sequence). The V gene lost 3 bases and the J gene lost 0 bases, with 8 bases spanning the gap. The CDR3 is 15 residues long. The CDR3 nucleotides read TGTGCCAGTAGTATGGGAGTACCGAACACCGGGGAGCTGTTTTTT. It codes for CASSMGVPNTGELFF.

This rearrangement joins TRBV15 to TRBJ1-1; 7 bases match TRBD1. The CDR3 loop spans 15 amino acids. From germline, CDR1 is LNHNV and CDR2 YYDKDF (reference sequence). Germline trimming cut 0 bases from V and 4 bases from J; bases unmatched to any gene: 5. This chain's CDR3 is CATSRDKGAGTEAFF. Here the CDR3 DNA reads TGTGCCACCAGCAGAGATAAGGGGGCTGGCACTGAAGCTTTCTTT.